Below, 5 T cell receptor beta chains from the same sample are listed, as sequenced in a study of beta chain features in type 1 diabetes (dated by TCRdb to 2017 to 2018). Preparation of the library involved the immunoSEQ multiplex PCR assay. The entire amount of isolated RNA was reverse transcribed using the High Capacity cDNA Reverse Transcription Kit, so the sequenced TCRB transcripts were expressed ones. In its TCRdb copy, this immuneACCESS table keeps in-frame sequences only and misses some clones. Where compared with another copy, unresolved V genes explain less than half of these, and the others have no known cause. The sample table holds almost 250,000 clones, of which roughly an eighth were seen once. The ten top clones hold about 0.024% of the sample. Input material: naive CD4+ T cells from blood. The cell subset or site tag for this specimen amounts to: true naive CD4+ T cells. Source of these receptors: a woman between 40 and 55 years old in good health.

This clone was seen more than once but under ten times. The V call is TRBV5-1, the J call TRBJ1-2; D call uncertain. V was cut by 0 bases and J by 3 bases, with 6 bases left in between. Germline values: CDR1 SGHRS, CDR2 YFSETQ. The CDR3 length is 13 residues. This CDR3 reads CASSLGTDYGYTF. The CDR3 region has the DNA TGCGCCAGCAGCTTGGGCACAGACTATGGCTACACCTTC.

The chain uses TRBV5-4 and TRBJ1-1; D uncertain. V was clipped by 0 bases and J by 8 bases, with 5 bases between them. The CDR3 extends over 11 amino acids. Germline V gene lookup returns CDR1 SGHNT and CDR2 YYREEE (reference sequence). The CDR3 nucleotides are TGTGCCAGCAGCTTGGATCTGGAAGCTTTCTTT. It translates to CASSLDLEAFF.

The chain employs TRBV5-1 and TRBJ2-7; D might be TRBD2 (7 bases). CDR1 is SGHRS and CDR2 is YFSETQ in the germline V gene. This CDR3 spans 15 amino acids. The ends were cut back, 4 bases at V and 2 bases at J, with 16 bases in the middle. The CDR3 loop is CASSRGAGVTYEQYF. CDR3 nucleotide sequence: TGCGCCAGCAGCCGGGGGGCAGGGGTAACCTACGAGCAGTACTTC.

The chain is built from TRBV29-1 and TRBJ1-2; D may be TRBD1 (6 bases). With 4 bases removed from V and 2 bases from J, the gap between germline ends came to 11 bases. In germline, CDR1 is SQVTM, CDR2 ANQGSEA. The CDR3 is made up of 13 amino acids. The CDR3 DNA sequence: TGCAGCGTTGCGGGGGGCCCCAACTATGGCTACACCTTC. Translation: CSVAGGPNYGYTF.

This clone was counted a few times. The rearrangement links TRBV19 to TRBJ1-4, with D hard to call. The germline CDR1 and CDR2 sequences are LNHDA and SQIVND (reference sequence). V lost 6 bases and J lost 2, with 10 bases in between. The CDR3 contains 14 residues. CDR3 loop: CASRPTGTNEKLFF. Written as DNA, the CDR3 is TGTGCCAGTAGACCGACGGGGACTAATGAAAAACTGTTTTTT.